This is a list of T cell receptor beta chains from one sample in a study of T cell repertoires in cytomegalovirus infection. TCRdb called the reads again in MiXCR, with one record for every CDR3 protein. Altogether under 500,000 distinct CDR3 sequences are present, roughly 46% being singletons, with the ten largest covering around 44%. No antigen has been assigned to these receptors. Sequencing was performed on cultured PBMCs, taken from culture after CMV antigen stimulation. These receptors all stem from a human donor in good health (CMV status not recorded). Some clones in this sample may be carry-over from other donors' samples. Both conserved end residues are part of each CDR3. A D gene is named only where the DNA matches it firmly. Not all rows give a size; the values are once, few, many and, for expanded clones, a class.

v_gene	j_gene	abundance	d_gene	CDR3aa	CDR3nt
TRBV19	TRBJ2-6	-	-	CASNVDSGANVLTF	TGTGCCAGTAACGTAGATTCTGGGGCCAACGTCCTGACTTTC
TRBV7-6	TRBJ2-7	few	-	CASSRPPYEQYF	TGTGCCAGCAGTCGACCCCCCTACGAGCAGTACTTC
TRBV19	TRBJ2-1	few	TRBD1	CASSWGTDYNEQFF	TGTGCCAGCTCTTGGGGGACAGACTACAATGAGCAGTTCTTC
TRBV19	TRBJ2-1	-	TRBD1	CASSTHWTGGNEQFF	TGTGCCAGTAGTACTCACTGGACAGGGGGGAATGAGCAGTTCTTC
TRBV7-8	TRBJ2-1	-	TRBD2	CASSLALRPSGRGYEQFF	TGTGCCAGCAGCTTAGCTCTACGTCCTAGCGGGAGAGGCTATGAGCAGTTCTTC
TRBV11-2	TRBJ1-4	few	TRBD1	CASRLPGTGKEKLFF	TGTGCCAGCAGATTGCCCGGGACAGGGAAGGAAAAACTGTTTTTT
TRBV7-2	TRBJ2-7	few	-	CASSRLSEQYF	TGTGCCAGCAGCCGACTCTCCGAGCAGTACTTC
TRBV20-1	TRBJ1-5	-	-	CSAREGLGQPQHF	TGCAGTGCTAGAGAGGGACTTGGTCAGCCCCAGCATTTT
TRBV7-2	TRBJ1-5	many	-	CASSPKKIQRRNQPQHF	TGTGCCAGCAGCCCAAAAAAGATACAACGCAGGAATCAGCCCCAGCATTTT
TRBV7-2	TRBJ2-5	-	-	CASSLNGAETQYF	TGTGCCAGCAGCTTAAATGGGGCGGAGACCCAGTACTTC
TRBV20-1	TRBJ2-3	-	TRBD1	CSASPIPGQGESYTQYF	TGCAGTGCTAGCCCAATTCCGGGACAGGGTGAATCGTATACGCAGTATTTT
TRBV12-3/TRBV12-4	TRBJ1-1	-	-	CASSRGAVNTEAFF	TGTGCCAGCAGTCGGGGCGCGGTGAACACTGAAGCTTTCTTT
TRBV7-2	TRBJ2-7	-	TRBD2	CASSLVSASGYEQYF	TGTGCCAGCAGCTTAGTTTCGGCTAGCGGGTACGAGCAGTACTTC
TRBV7-2	TRBJ1-6	many	TRBD1	CASVQGTVSPLHF	TGTGCCAGCGTTCAAGGGACAGTCTCACCCCTCCACTTT
TRBV11-1	TRBJ2-5	-	-	CASGDQRIGGETQYF	TGTGCCAGCGGAGATCAGCGGATTGGGGGAGAGACCCAGTACTTC
TRBV15	TRBJ2-3	-	-	CATSREPGLLTDTQYF	TGTGCCACCAGCAGAGAGCCGGGACTCCTCACAGATACGCAGTATTTT
TRBV6-1	TRBJ1-3	-	-	CASSTGTSSGNTIYF	TGTGCCAGCAGCACCGGGACAAGTTCTGGAAACACCATATATTTT
TRBV12-3/TRBV12-4	TRBJ2-1	-	-	CASTPSLTAHNEQFF	TGTGCCAGCACTCCCTCACTGACAGCCCACAATGAGCAGTTCTTC
TRBV7-9	TRBJ1-4	-	TRBD1	CASSWDRTSNEKLFF	TGTGCCAGCAGTTGGGACAGAACCTCGAATGAAAAACTGTTTTTT
TRBV7-2	TRBJ2-7	-	-	CASSAFSFYEQYF	TGTGCCAGCAGCGCCTTCAGTTTCTACGAGCAGTACTTC
TRBV12-5	TRBJ2-2	once	TRBD1	CASGQGQRHGDLFF	TGTGCTAGTGGTCAGGGACAGAGGCACGGGGATCTGTTTTTT
TRBV10-1	TRBJ2-3	-	-	CASSEGWTSTDTQYF	TGCGCCAGCAGTGAGGGCTGGACAAGCACAGATACGCAGTATTTT
TRBV7-6	TRBJ2-5	-	TRBD2	CAIGRETQYF	TGTGCCATCGGGAGGGAGACCCAGTACTTC
TRBV7-2	TRBJ2-5	-	TRBD2	CASSSMSGSWKETQYF	TGTGCCAGCAGCTCCATGAGCGGGAGTTGGAAAGAGACCCAGTACTTC
TRBV7-2	TRBJ1-4	-	-	CASSNATNEKLFF	TGTGCCAGCAGCAACGCAACTAATGAAAAACTGTTTTTT
TRBV6-6	TRBJ2-5	few	-	CASTKGGPETQYF	TGTGCCAGCACCAAGGGGGGGCCAGAGACCCAGTACTTC
TRBV12-3/TRBV12-4	TRBJ1-5	-	-	CASSFGWGEPQHF	TGTGCCAGCAGTTTTGGGTGGGGCGAGCCCCAGCATTTT
TRBV7-2	TRBJ2-5	-	TRBD2	CASSLGAGGPETQYF	TGTGCCAGCAGCTTAGGAGCGGGAGGGCCTGAGACCCAGTACTTC
TRBV7-2	TRBJ2-3	few	-	CASSMNGPLGDTQYF	TGTGCCAGCAGCATGAACGGGCCCCTAGGAGATACGCAGTATTTT
TRBV7-2	TRBJ1-2	-	-	CASSLQGSPDGYTF	TGTGCCAGCAGCTTACAGGGCAGCCCCGATGGCTACACCTTC
TRBV3-1	TRBJ2-5	-	TRBD2	CASSQAGGGAAETQYF	TGTGCCAGCAGCCAGGCTGGCGGGGGGGCCGCTGAGACCCAGTACTTC
TRBV20-1	TRBJ1-1	-	-	CSARKGGLNTEAFF	TGCAGTGCTAGAAAAGGCGGGTTGAACACTGAAGCTTTCTTT
TRBV6-6	TRBJ2-5	-	-	CASTVGFRETQYF	TGTGCCAGCACCGTGGGGTTCCGCGAGACCCAGTACTTC
TRBV6-1	TRBJ1-6	many	-	CASSAREFSYNSPLHF	TGTGCCAGCAGTGCCAGGGAATTCTCCTATAATTCACCCCTCCACTTT
TRBV6-5	TRBJ1-1	-	-	CASRDLEKITEAFF	TGTGCCAGCCGCGACCTTGAAAAGATCACTGAAGCTTTCTTT
TRBV7-9	TRBJ1-4	-	-	CATSPYDVAENEKLFF	TGTGCCACCAGCCCCTACGATGTAGCTGAAAATGAAAAACTGTTTTTT
TRBV5-1	TRBJ2-5	-	TRBD2	CASSYGTSVQTQYF	TGCGCCAGCAGCTACGGGACTAGCGTGCAGACCCAGTACTTC
TRBV7-6	TRBJ2-7	few	TRBD2	CASSPATGLADNMYF	TGTGCCAGCAGCCCTGCGACGGGACTAGCGGACAACATGTACTTC
TRBV12-3/TRBV12-4	TRBJ1-1	once	-	CASSRTIGTEAFF	TGTGCCAGCAGTCGAACCATTGGGACTGAAGCTTTCTTT
TRBV7-2	TRBJ2-7	few	TRBD2	CASSLRGGGRREQYF	TGTGCCAGCAGCTTAAGGGGCGGCGGGAGGCGCGAGCAGTACTTC
TRBV7-4	TRBJ2-5	few	TRBD1	CASSLRTGGRETQYF	TGTGCCAGCAGCTTAAGGACAGGGGGCCGGGAGACCCAGTACTTC
TRBV5-6	TRBJ2-1	-	TRBD2	CASSLIAGDLSYNEQFF	TGTGCCAGCAGCTTAATAGCGGGAGACCTTTCCTACAATGAGCAGTTCTTC
TRBV5-4	TRBJ2-3	-	-	CASSLEATDTQYF	TGTGCCAGCAGCTTGGAGGCGACAGATACGCAGTATTTT
TRBV7-2	TRBJ1-4	-	-	CASSLELGPPEKLFF	TGTGCCAGCAGCTTAGAGTTGGGGCCTCCTGAAAAACTGTTTTTT
TRBV7-9	TRBJ2-1	few	-	CASSTSFFSRGVNEQFF	TGTGCCAGCAGCACCAGTTTTTTTAGCAGGGGGGTCAATGAGCAGTTCTTC
TRBV12-3/TRBV12-4	TRBJ2-1	-	TRBD2	CASTAGTSPFF	TGTGCCAGCACCGCGGGGACTAGCCCGTTCTTC
TRBV7-6	TRBJ1-1	few	TRBD1	CASSSRQGRTEAFF	TGTGCCAGCAGCTCCCGACAGGGTCGCACTGAAGCTTTCTTT
TRBV19	TRBJ1-2	-	-	CASRRGHQLSAVNYGYTF	TGTGCCAGTAGAAGAGGACATCAACTGTCAGCCGTTAACTATGGCTACACCTTC
TRBV7-2	TRBJ1-1	few	-	CASSLVPAPEAFF	TGTGCCAGCAGCTTAGTTCCGGCCCCTGAAGCTTTCTTT
TRBV7-9	TRBJ2-5	few	-	CASSFTTGTHKETQYF	TGTGCCAGCAGTTTTACAACCGGGACACATAAAGAGACCCAGTACTTC
TRBV12-3/TRBV12-4	TRBJ2-3	-	-	CASLLGSTDTQYF	TGTGCCAGCCTACTAGGAAGCACAGATACGCAGTATTTT
TRBV15	TRBJ2-7	few	TRBD2	CATSTKGTSGSNEQYF	TGTGCCACCAGCACAAAGGGGACTAGCGGGAGCAACGAGCAGTACTTC
TRBV6-1	TRBJ1-4	many	-	CASSWDGNEKLFF	TGTGCCAGCAGCTGGGACGGTAATGAAAAACTGTTTTTT